Reported below is one TCR beta chain. Its antigen remains unidentified. The data are from a study of cytomegalovirus exposure and HLA in healthy donors. Across the study: The same platform was used for the 90 to 150 validation repertoires as for the 650 to 800 first-cohort repertoires, as reported in a later analysis. Findings and limits, study-wide: The investigators catalogued 150 or so TCR beta chains as cytomegalovirus-associated. High sensitivity and specificity were reportedly achieved when the classifier diagnosed cytomegalovirus status.

Using immunoSEQ multiplex PCR, the repertoire was profiled, and TCRdb retains in-frame clones only, with some absent. The sample gives 100,000 to 120,000 clones, roughly 90% of which show up once; about 1.5% is in the top ten. The donors were in the roughly 120-subject validation cohort, distinct from the 666-subject first cohort. Trimming left V 3 bases short and J 9 bases short, with 11 bases between. The CDR3 covers 13 residues. Germline loops: CDR1 SGHVS, CDR2 FNYEAQ. This chain connects TRBV7-6 to TRBJ2-2; D perhaps matches TRBD2 (6 bases). This TCR was recovered from a woman aged 25-40 years in good health and CMV-seropositive. Sequenced material: PBMCs. In nucleotides, the CDR3 is TGTGCCAGCAGCTTTGGGCGGGATAGGGAGCTGTTTTTT. Translating gives CASSFGRDRELFF.